This entry lists 22 T cell receptor beta chains sequenced from one sample in a study of T cell responses to AZD1222 COVID-19 vaccine. Clones were sequenced by immunoSEQ multiplex PCR, and TCRdb holds only the in-frame ones, with some missing. The sample has 160,000 or so clones; approximately 94% are singletons. This specimen was peripheral blood, taken 28 days after the second AZD1222 dose. Receptors were obtained from an adult who received the AZD1222 COVID-19 vaccine.

The rearrangement links TRBV19 to TRBJ1-2; 8 bases map to TRBD1. The V gene's germline CDR1 is LNHDA and CDR2 SQIVND (reference sequence). With 4 bases clipped from V and 5 bases from J, the junction kept 12 bases outside the gene matches. The CDR3 spans 16 residues. The CDR3 DNA follows: TGTGCCAGTAGTACCTTAGAGGACAGGGCTACGTATGGCTACACCTTC. Encoded protein: CASSTLEDRATYGYTF.

This clone was recorded only once. The CDR3 coding sequence is TGTGCCAGCAGCTTAGCCGGACAGGGGGACACTGAAGCTTTCTTT. Translation: CASSLAGQGDTEAFF. V is TRBV7-2 and J is TRBJ1-1, with 10 bases aligning to TRBD1. The V and J ends lost 0 bases and 3 bases, in that order; junction bases with no gene match: 1. The CDR3 loop spans 15 amino acids. Germline V gene data show CDR1 as SGHTA and CDR2 as FQGNSA. The full variable domain, its missing parts supplied by reference TRBV7-2 and TRBJ1-1, is GAGVSQSPSNKVTEKGKDVELRCDPISGHTALYWYRQSLGQGLEFLIYFQGNSAPDKSGLPSDRFSAERTGGSVSTLTIQRTQQEDSAVYLCASSLAGQGDTEAFFGQGTRLTVV.

This chain connects TRBV2 to TRBJ2-2; D remains ambiguous. V was cut by 6 bases and J by 4 bases, with 12 bases left in between. Germline V gives CDR1 SNHLY, CDR2 FYNNEI. The CDR3 runs to 14 residues. The CDR3 here is CASSRETFTGELFF. Written as DNA, the CDR3 is TGTGCCAGCAGCCGCGAGACGTTCACCGGGGAGCTGTTTTTT.

J is TRBJ1-5 and V is TRBV19; TRBD1 agrees at 9 bases. The CDR3 runs to 13 residues. The J segment lost 4 bases and the V segment lost 11 bases, leaving 6 bases of the junction unmatched. Germline V gene sequence: CDR1 LNHDA, CDR2 SQIVND (reference sequence). In DNA form, the CDR3 reads TGTGCCTCCAGCGGGACAGGGAATCAGCCCCAGCATTTT. Its protein product is CASSGTGNQPQHF.

The chain combines TRBV27 with TRBJ1-1, with D unclear. CDR3 length: 15 amino acids. Trimming removed 3 bases from V and 1 base from J, with 12 bases in between. The germline gives CDR1 MNHEY, CDR2 SMNVEV (reference sequence). As DNA, the CDR3 is TGTGCCAGCAGTTTTCTATTCTCTGGGAACACTGAAGCTTTCTTT. This sequence encodes CASSFLFSGNTEAFF.

The CDR3 loop is CASSLVRLAGGYNEQFF. As DNA, the CDR3 is TGTGCCAGCAGCTTAGTTAGACTAGCGGGAGGATACAATGAGCAGTTCTTC. V is TRBV7-2 and J is TRBJ2-1, with 13 positions matching TRBD2. The CDR3 spans 17 residues. With V trimmed by 1 base and J by 4 bases, 4 bases remained unmatched. Germline V gives CDR1 SGHTA, CDR2 FQGNSA.

The chain links TRBV12-3 or TRBV12-4 to TRBJ2-7, with unresolved D. Trimming took off 6 bases at V and 3 bases at J, with 12 bases between the two ends. CDR3 length equals 13 residues. CDR3 protein: CASSRDTYYEQYF. Here the CDR3 DNA reads TGTGCCAGCAGCCGTGACACCTACTACGAGCAGTACTTC.

The chain is built from TRBV6-1 and TRBJ1-1, with 7 bases identical to TRBD1. This CDR3 is 17 amino acids long. Germline CDR1 MNHNS, CDR2 SASEGT. The ends lost 4 bases at V and 1 base at J; junction bases unmatched: 12. CDR3 sequence: CASSAGQARRGNTEAFF. The CDR3 region has the DNA TGTGCCAGCAGTGCCGGACAGGCGCGTCGGGGGAACACTGAAGCTTTCTTT.

This chain connects TRBV7-9 to TRBJ1-2; TRBD1 agrees at 7 bases. J gave up 6 bases and V 5 bases, and 9 bases lay outside the gene matches. This CDR3 has 14 amino acids. Germline V CDR1 and CDR2: SEHNR, FQNEAQ (reference sequence). In DNA form, the CDR3 reads TGTGCCAGCAGCCATCTAGACAGGGTAGATGGCTACACCTTC. Encoded protein: CASSHLDRVDGYTF.

In the case of this clone: At the DNA level, this CDR3 is encoded by other sequences in the same sample as well. The CDR3 nucleotides read TGTGCCAGCAGCCAAGTTCACTCCTCCTACGAGCAGTACTTC. Translated, it gives CASSQVHSSYEQYF. This sequence joins TRBV3-1 (or the pseudogene TRBV3-2) and TRBJ2-7; no clear D gene. CDR3 length equals 14 residues. CDR1 and CDR2 (germline): LGHDT, YNNKEL (reference sequence). Trimming cost V 1 base and J 0 bases, with 7 bases left between them.

The J gene is TRBJ2-5, the V gene TRBV5-6; tentatively, D is TRBD1 or TRBD2 (5 bases each). The CDR3 extends over 14 amino acids. Germline V CDR1 and CDR2: SGHDT, YYEEEE. The germline V and J ends were trimmed by 0 bases and 7 bases, with 13 bases remaining between them. CDR3 region: CASSLAGAGATQYF. CDR3 nucleotide sequence: TGTGCCAGCAGCTTGGCCGGGGCCGGGGCGACCCAGTACTTC.

The chain combines TRBV6-2 or TRBV6-3 with TRBJ2-7; D is unclear. This CDR3 has 13 residues. V lost 6 bases and J 6 bases, leaving 15 bases between the germline ends. The germline gives CDR1 MNHEY, CDR2 SVGEGT. Written as DNA, the CDR3 is TGTGCCAGCAGCCCCCCCGTCCGGATCGAGCAGTACTTC. Translating it yields CASSPPVRIEQYF.

This clone is a singleton in its sample. J is TRBJ2-2 and V is TRBV13; D is unresolved. Germline assignment: CDR1 PRHDT and CDR2 FYEKMQ (reference sequence). CDR3 length: 16 residues. V lost 0 bases and J 0 bases, leaving 8 bases between the germline ends. CDR3 in amino acids: CASSLGQGANTGELFF. As DNA, the CDR3 is TGTGCCAGCAGCTTAGGCCAAGGAGCGAACACCGGGGAGCTGTTTTTT.

This chain joins TRBV19 and TRBJ1-1; D ambiguous. The V end was cut by 9 bases, the J end by 11 bases, with 16 bases between. CDR3 size: 11 residues. Germline values: CDR1 LNHDA, CDR2 SQIVND (reference sequence). The CDR3 sequence: CASRSASAAFF. For the CDR3, the DNA is TGTGCCAGCAGATCTGCCTCTGCCGCTTTCTTT.

The chain links TRBV7-8 to TRBJ1-2; no clear D. Trimming shortened V by 11 bases and J by 13 bases, and 26 bases separated the two germline ends. Germline CDR1 SGHVS, CDR2 FQNEAQ. This CDR3 spans 13 amino acids. The CDR3 is CAVGSLKTPACTF. The CDR3 DNA follows: TGTGCCGTAGGCAGCCTGAAAACCCCCGCTTGCACCTTC.

V is TRBV4-1 and J is TRBJ2-7, with D unresolved. V gave up 2 bases and J gave up 7 bases, with 15 bases separating them. Per germline, CDR1 MGHRA and CDR2 YSYEKL. The CDR3 is made up of 14 amino acids. The CDR3 protein is CASSQRWGLGEQYF. As DNA, the CDR3 is TGCGCCAGCAGCCAACGATGGGGTTTGGGAGAGCAGTACTTC.

V and J are TRBV6-5 and TRBJ2-1, with 7 nucleotides matching TRBD1. Unmatched junction bases numbered 7, after V lost 7 bases and J lost 4 bases. The length of the CDR3 is 14 residues. The germline V gene has CDR1 MNHEY and CDR2 SVGAGI. The CDR3 spells CASNRDRLYNEQFF. The CDR3 region has the DNA TGTGCCAGCAACCGGGACAGACTTTACAATGAGCAGTTCTTC.

About this clone itself: The germline gene is not matched at one end of the junction; a read error may be the cause. The J gene is TRBJ2-1, the V gene TRBV27; TRBD2 is a possible D gene (5 bases). The CDR3 runs to 13 residues. CDR1 is MNHEY, CDR2 SMNVEV, per germline (reference sequence). CDR3 DNA sequence: TGTGCCAGCAGTTTAGGAGGTCTTGGGAATCTGCTCTTC. Translation gives CASSLGGLGNLLF.

The chain carries TRBV28 and TRBJ1-2; 8 bases map to TRBD1. The V and J ends lost 3 bases and 4 bases, in that order; junction bases with no gene match: 13. Germline CDR1 reads MDHEN; CDR2 reads SYDVKM. The length of the CDR3 is 17 residues. CDR3 amino acids: CASSLLSGTGPSYGYTF. In nucleotides, the CDR3 is TGTGCCAGCAGTTTGCTGTCCGGGACAGGACCGTCCTATGGCTACACCTTC.

The V gene is TRBV19, the J gene TRBJ1-5, with unresolved D. Germline V gives CDR1 LNHDA, CDR2 SQIVND (reference sequence). This CDR3 comprises 13 residues. Trimming shortened V by 1 base and J by 4 bases, and 5 bases separated the two germline ends. The CDR3 loop reads CASSIVGNQPQHF. The CDR3 nucleotides read TGTGCCAGTAGTATAGTAGGAAATCAGCCCCAGCATTTT. The variable domain in full, with the rest retrieved from reference TRBV19 and TRBJ1-5, is DGGITQSPKYLFRKEGQNVTLSCEQNLNHDAMYWYRQDPGQGLRLIYYSQIVNDFQKGDIAEGYSVSREKKESFPLTVTSAQKNPTAFYLCASSIVGNQPQHFGDGTRLSIL.

The V and J genes are TRBV9 and TRBJ2-1; 11 nucleotides match TRBD1. CDR1 SGDLS and CDR2 YYNGEE come from the germline V gene. V dropped 2 bases and J dropped 2; count of bases not matched to a gene: 3. The CDR3 runs 16 residues. The CDR3 spells CASSVVGQGAYNEQFF. CDR3 sequence (DNA): TGTGCCAGCAGCGTGGTGGGACAGGGGGCCTACAATGAGCAGTTCTTC. The full variable domain, in which reference TRBV9 and TRBJ2-1 provide the parts outside the CDR3, is DSGVTQTPKHLITATGQRVTLRCSPRSGDLSVYWYQQSLDQGLQFLIQYYNGEERAKGNILERFSAQQFPDLHSELNLSSLELGDSALYFCASSVVGQGAYNEQFFGPGTRLTVL.

This clone occurred once. The chain has TRBV28 and TRBJ1-1; D perhaps matches TRBD1 (6 bases). CDR3 length equals 17 residues. The V gene's germline CDR1 is MDHEN and CDR2 SYDVKM. The ends were cut back, 0 bases at V and 0 bases at J, with 14 bases in the middle. The CDR3 sequence: CASSLWKGEGVNTEAFF. CDR3 nucleotide sequence: TGTGCCAGCAGTTTATGGAAGGGGGAAGGGGTGAACACTGAAGCTTTCTTT.